Listed here are 21 T cell receptor beta chains from one sample, sequenced in a study of control samples from healthy donors and cancer patients. Clones were sequenced by immunoSEQ multiplex PCR, and TCRdb holds only the in-frame ones, with some missing. Of 95,000 to 150,000 clones in the sample, roughly 87% are singletons; the top ten hold around 1.8%. Material for sequencing was blood. These receptors were taken from a man younger than 35 in good health.

This clone was detected once. The same CDR3 also results from other DNA sequences found in this sample. This chain joins TRBV7-9 and TRBJ1-2; no definite D call. Trimming removed 0 bases at V and 0 bases at J, with 5 bases between. The CDR3 consists of 14 residues. Germline values: CDR1 SEHNR, CDR2 FQNEAQ (reference sequence). In DNA, the CDR3 is TGTGCCAGCAGCTTAGCCTCTACTAACTATGGCTACACCTTC. This encodes CASSLASTNYGYTF.

The chain uses TRBV3-1 (or the pseudogene TRBV3-2) and TRBJ2-1; D not certain. The germline V gene has CDR1 LGHDT and CDR2 YNNKEL (reference sequence). The V and J ends lost 4 bases and 2 bases respectively, with 15 bases between them. CDR3 size: 16 residues. DNA of the CDR3: TGTGCCAGCAGCCCTCTGTCGACGGCCGCCTACAATGAGCAGTTCTTC. Amino acids: CASSPLSTAAYNEQFF.

The chain combines TRBV7-9 with TRBJ2-1; D is unresolved. Per germline, CDR1 SEHNR and CDR2 FQNEAQ (reference sequence). The CDR3 is 15 residues long. The V and J ends lost 4 bases and 6 bases respectively, with 16 bases between them. The DNA of the CDR3 is TGTGCCAGCAGCTCGCGGAGCACATTACTCAATGAGCAGTTCTTC. Translating it yields CASSSRSTLLNEQFF.

The chain uses TRBV20-1 and TRBJ2-2; 15 bases agree with TRBD2. Looked up from germline, CDR1 is DFQATT and CDR2 is SNEGSKA (reference sequence). The CDR3 covers 16 residues. J gave up 6 bases and V 3 bases, and 5 bases lay outside the gene matches. CDR3 residues: CSASPGLAGGPGELFF. CDR3 in DNA: TGCAGTGCTAGTCCGGGACTAGCGGGAGGACCCGGGGAGCTGTTTTTT.

The chain recombines TRBV7-2 with TRBJ2-4; 10 positions match TRBD2. The CDR3 runs 15 residues. With V trimmed by 3 bases and J by 1 base, 0 bases remained unmatched. The germline V gene has CDR1 SGHTA and CDR2 FQGNSA. CDR3 protein: CASSLGLAAKNIQYF. Written as DNA, the CDR3 is TGTGCCAGCAGCTTGGGACTAGCGGCCAAAAACATTCAGTACTTC.

The gene calls are TRBV11-3 and TRBJ2-7; D ambiguous. From germline, CDR1 is SGHNT and CDR2 YENEEA. The germline V and J ends were trimmed by 1 base and 0 bases, with 7 bases remaining between them. CDR3 length: 14 residues. The DNA of the CDR3 is TGTGCCAGCAGCTTAGGGGGTTTCTCCTACGAGCAGTACTTC. It yields the protein CASSLGGFSYEQYF.

The chain employs TRBV27 and TRBJ2-7; D is possibly TRBD1 (6 bases). This CDR3 comprises 14 residues. Germline values: CDR1 MNHEY, CDR2 SMNVEV (reference sequence). Trimming cost V 3 bases and J 2 bases, with 11 bases left between them. The CDR3 bases are TGTGCCAGCAGTTTGATCCAGGGGACCTACGAGCAGTACTTC. This translates into CASSLIQGTYEQYF.

The chain recombines TRBV6-6 with TRBJ1-5; tentatively, D is TRBD1 (6 bases). This CDR3 spans 15 amino acids. Trimming left V 6 bases short and J 3 bases short, with 15 bases between. Germline loops: CDR1 MNHNY, CDR2 SVGAGI (reference sequence). DNA for the CDR3: TGTGCCAGCAGCAAGGAAACAGGGCTCAATCAGCCCCAGCATTTT. Translated: CASSKETGLNQPQHF.

V gene TRBV28 combines with J gene TRBJ2-7; D is unclear. CDR1 MDHEN and CDR2 SYDVKM come from the germline V gene. Trimming removed 8 bases at V and 1 base at J, with 6 bases between. This CDR3 spans 11 amino acids. The CDR3 DNA is TGTGCCAGCGTCAGATCCTACGAGCAGTACTTC. It codes for CASVRSYEQYF.

The CDR3 protein is CASSERLAGGYNEQFF. CDR3 nucleotides: TGTGCCAGCAGCGAACGACTAGCGGGAGGATACAATGAGCAGTTCTTC. The chain carries TRBV5-6 and TRBJ2-1; 13 nucleotides match TRBD2. The length of the CDR3 is 16 residues. From germline, CDR1 is SGHDT and CDR2 YYEEEE. Losses at the gene ends were 4 bases for V and 4 bases for J; bases not matched to a gene: 5.

This clone was seen a single time. CDR3 nucleotides: TGTGCCAGCCGGGGTGTGGGAGTGGATACGCAGTATTTT. It yields the protein CASRGVGVDTQYF. This chain connects TRBV27 to TRBJ2-3; weak D call: TRBD2 (5 bases). The CDR3 loop spans 13 amino acids. Trimming stripped 8 bases from V and 6 bases from J, with 15 bases between. Germline assignment: CDR1 MNHEY and CDR2 SMNVEV (reference sequence).

The CDR3 sequence: CASSLYSGNIQYF. The CDR3 bases are TGTGCCAGCAGTTTATATAGCGGGAACATTCAGTACTTC. This chain uses TRBV27 with TRBJ2-4; 7 bases match TRBD2. The V and J ends lost 1 base and 7 bases, in that order; junction bases with no gene match: 1. The germline gives CDR1 MNHEY, CDR2 SMNVEV (reference sequence). There are 13 residues in the CDR3.

The genes are TRBV5-1 and TRBJ1-3; no reliable D call. The CDR3 contains 15 residues. Germline loops: CDR1 SGHRS, CDR2 YFSETQ. V shed 4 bases and J shed 6 bases, with 17 bases lying between them. The CDR3, as DNA: TGCGCCAGCAGCAAAGATAAGGCGTATGCAAACACCATATATTTT. Its protein is CASSKDKAYANTIYF.

The rearrangement links TRBV11-3 to TRBJ2-1; 8 bases are shared with TRBD2. CDR1 and CDR2 (germline): SGHNT, YENEEA. Trimming cost V 1 base and J 6 bases; bases outside gene matches: 5. There are 15 residues in the CDR3. The CDR3 reads CASSLAHREGNEQFF. The CDR3 nucleotides read TGTGCCAGCAGCTTAGCCCACCGGGAGGGCAATGAGCAGTTCTTC.

The V and J genes are TRBV7-9 and TRBJ1-2; the D is unclear. Germline values: CDR1 SEHNR, CDR2 FQNEAQ (reference sequence). V was cut by 1 base and J by 0 bases, with 15 bases left in between. The CDR3 spans 17 residues. For the CDR3, the DNA is TGTGCCAGCAGCTTAGGACCAGAATATGAAGCTAACTATGGCTACACCTTC. Its protein is CASSLGPEYEANYGYTF. Filled out from reference TRBV7-9 and TRBJ1-2, the complete variable domain reads DTGVSQNPRHKITKRGQNVTFRCDPISEHNRLYWYRQTLGQGPEFLTYFQNEAQLEKSRLLSDRFSAERPKGSFSTLEIQRTEQGDSAMYLCASSLGPEYEANYGYTFGSGTRLTVV.

The genes are TRBV6-6 and TRBJ1-1; D not resolved. This CDR3 is 16 amino acids long. V was clipped by 0 bases and J by 5 bases, with 16 bases between them. Per germline, CDR1 MNHNY and CDR2 SVGAGI (reference sequence). The CDR3 loop reads CASSYSRLRERTEAFF. The CDR3 DNA sequence: TGTGCCAGCAGTTACTCGAGGTTGCGTGAGAGAACTGAAGCTTTCTTT.

The V call is TRBV24-1, the J call TRBJ1-5, with 12 bases aligning to TRBD1. In germline, CDR1 is KGHDR, CDR2 SFDVKD. The ends lost 5 bases at V and 10 bases at J; junction bases unmatched: 2. CDR3 length: 13 residues. The CDR3: CATSGGTGGPQHF. The CDR3 region has the DNA TGTGCCACCAGTGGCGGGACAGGGGGCCCCCAGCATTTT.

The chain recombines TRBV20-1 with TRBJ1-5; 11 bases map to TRBD1. CDR1 and CDR2 from the germline V gene are DFQATT and SNEGSKA (reference sequence). Trimming removed 3 bases from V and 6 bases from J; junction bases left unmatched: 13. The CDR3 has 17 amino acids. The CDR3 is CSASAHRGTGGGQPQHF. CDR3 DNA sequence: TGCAGTGCTAGTGCTCATAGGGGGACAGGGGGTGGTCAGCCCCAGCATTTT.

The chain is built from TRBV4-2 and TRBJ1-1; D is perhaps TRBD1 (6 bases). V shed 3 bases and J shed 1 base, with 18 bases lying between them. Germline CDR1 LGHNA, CDR2 YNFKEQ. The CDR3 loop spans 17 amino acids. CDR3 bases: TGTGCCAGCAGCCAGGCCCTTACAGGGACGCCGAACACTGAAGCTTTCTTT. This encodes CASSQALTGTPNTEAFF.

Relative to its sample, this clone is medium-sized. The chain recombines TRBV6-5 with TRBJ2-2; perhaps TRBD2 as D (7 bases). V dropped 8 bases and J dropped 7 bases, with 20 bases sitting between them. Germline V lookup: CDR1 MNHEY, CDR2 SVGAGI. The CDR3 spans 15 residues. CDR3 coding DNA: TGTGCCAGCGGTAGACAGGAGACGGGGGGCGGGGAGCTGTTTTTT. Translating it yields CASGRQETGGGELFF.

The rearrangement uses TRBV12-5 and TRBJ2-1, with 15 bases matching TRBD2. The CDR3 runs 19 residues. In germline, CDR1 is LGHNT, CDR2 FRNRAP. With 1 base clipped from V and 2 bases from J, the junction kept 6 bases outside the gene matches. The CDR3 loop is CASGLAGLAGGKAYNEQFF. DNA for the CDR3: TGTGCTAGTGGTTTGGCAGGACTAGCGGGAGGGAAGGCCTACAATGAGCAGTTCTTC.